What follows are 13 T cell receptor beta chains derived from one specimen sequenced in a study of cytotoxic CD8 clonotypes in ibrutinib-treated CLL (dated by TCRdb to the early 2020s). The library was prepared using the immunoSEQ multiplex PCR assay. Here the immuneACCESS table is served through TCRdb, limited to in-frame sequences with V and J called. Missing clones are a known gap in these copies; in checked studies unresolved V genes cover under half, and the rest lacks a known reason. Across this sample there are approximately 50,000 clones, with nearly 55% seen only once. The leading ten clones occupy under 30% of the sample. Reading the label with the study, this specimen's time point is: progressive disease on ibrutinib. The sequencing here drew on PBMCs, taken at disease progression, from a patient treated with ibrutinib. Every receptor here comes from a human donor with chronic lymphocytic leukemia.

This clone was seen at least ten times. V and J are TRBV27 and TRBJ1-2, with 8 bases lining up with TRBD1. CDR3 length: 13 amino acids. Per the germline V gene, CDR1 is MNHEY and CDR2 is SMNVEV (reference sequence). Germline trimming cut 10 bases from V and 6 bases from J; bases unmatched to any gene: 10. The CDR3 loop reads CATLGQGANGYTF. For the CDR3, the DNA is TGTGCCACCCTAGGACAGGGCGCTAATGGCTACACCTTC.

The chain couples TRBV29-1 to TRBJ2-7; 9 nucleotides match TRBD1. The CDR3 extends over 13 amino acids. Trimming cost V 5 bases and J 3 bases; bases outside gene matches: 5. Germline V gene lookup returns CDR1 SQVTM and CDR2 ANQGSEA. The CDR3 here is CSVFLDRGYEQYF. DNA of the CDR3: TGCAGCGTTTTCCTGGACAGGGGCTACGAGCAGTACTTC.

This clone was detected a few times. The rearrangement uses TRBV18 and TRBJ1-4, with a tentative D call TRBD1 (6 bases). The germline CDR1 and CDR2 sequences are KGHSH and LQKENI. The CDR3 loop spans 15 amino acids. V was pared by 4 bases and J by 4 bases, with 13 bases between. As DNA, the CDR3 is TGTGCCAGCTCACTCGACAGGTCCTATAATGAAAAACTGTTTTTT. Translating it yields CASSLDRSYNEKLFF.

CDR3 loop: CASSLLAAYEQYF. The CDR3 DNA is TGTGCCAGCAGCCTGTTGGCCGCTTACGAGCAGTACTTC. The chain couples TRBV5-5 to TRBJ2-7, with unresolved D. This CDR3 has 13 residues. Looked up from germline, CDR1 is SGHKS and CDR2 is YYEKEE (reference sequence). Trimming shortened V by 4 bases and J by 4 bases, and 12 bases separated the two germline ends.

The chain joins TRBV28 to TRBJ2-7, with 8 bases matching TRBD1. The CDR3 is 14 amino acids. The germline gives CDR1 MDHEN, CDR2 SYDVKM. After removal of 6 bases from V and 3 bases from J, the junction contained 7 bases not matched to a gene. CDR3 in DNA: TGTGCCAGCAGAGACAGGGGATCTCTCTACGAGCAGTACTTC. Translated, it gives CASRDRGSLYEQYF.

The chain employs TRBV7-9 and TRBJ1-5; the D is unclear. Germline CDR1 SEHNR, CDR2 FQNEAQ (reference sequence). V lost 5 bases and J lost 2, with 16 bases in between. The CDR3 contains 16 residues. CDR3 protein: CASSNQGSMGNQPQHF. CDR3 nucleotide sequence: TGTGCCAGCAGCAATCAAGGTAGTATGGGCAATCAGCCCCAGCATTTT.

This clone was recorded a few times. The gene calls are TRBV28 and TRBJ2-2; D gene unclear. V lost 3 bases to trimming and J lost 2 bases, with 4 bases between them. The CDR3 has 13 residues. Germline lookup yields CDR1 MDHEN and CDR2 SYDVKM. The DNA for the CDR3 is TGTGCCAGCAGTTTGACCAACACCGGGGAGCTGTTTTTT. Its protein is CASSLTNTGELFF.

This clone was recorded a few times. The chain carries TRBV2 and TRBJ2-5; 7 nucleotides align to TRBD2. The CDR3 sequence is 14 residues long. Germline trimming cut 4 bases from V and 3 bases from J; bases unmatched to any gene: 5. Germline loops: CDR1 SNHLY, CDR2 FYNNEI. CDR3 amino acids: CASSGGGTKETQYF. CDR3 DNA sequence: TGTGCCAGCAGTGGGGGAGGGACCAAAGAGACCCAGTACTTC.

The chain carries TRBV25-1 and TRBJ2-3; D perhaps matches TRBD2 (7 bases). The CDR3 spans 18 residues. CDR1 is MGHDK and CDR2 is SYGVNS in the germline V gene. Trimming left V 1 base short and J 1 base short, with 18 bases between. In nucleotides, the CDR3 is TGTGCCAGCAGTGAATTCTTTTCGGCGGGGGCTGGCACAGATACGCAGTATTTT. Protein: CASSEFFSAGAGTDTQYF.

The V gene is TRBV18, the J gene TRBJ2-1; D possibly corresponds to TRBD2 (6 bases). Germline V gives CDR1 KGHSH, CDR2 LQKENI. The CDR3 length is 16 residues. V gave up 1 base and J gave up 7 bases, with 17 bases separating them. The CDR3 sequence is CASSPRGGLQGNEQFF. Here the CDR3 DNA reads TGTGCCAGCTCACCACGCGGAGGGCTGCAAGGGAATGAGCAGTTCTTC.

The genes are TRBV20-1 and TRBJ1-2, with D unresolved. V was shortened by 5 bases and J by 7 bases, with 11 bases between the two germline ends. Looked up from germline, CDR1 is DFQATT and CDR2 is SNEGSKA (reference sequence). The CDR3 totals 11 residues. Here the CDR3 reads CSAEGNVGYTF. For the CDR3, the DNA is TGCAGTGCTGAGGGCAATGTTGGCTACACCTTC.

The J gene is TRBJ1-4, the V gene TRBV15, with D perhaps matching TRBD1 (5 bases). The germline V gene has CDR1 LNHNV and CDR2 YYDKDF (reference sequence). Between the trimmed V and J ends, which lost 1 base and 6 bases, there was a span of 27 bases. The CDR3 sequence is 20 residues long. The CDR3: CATSRGAGTFFTGQDEKLFF. CDR3 sequence (DNA): TGTGCCACCAGCAGAGGCGCCGGGACTTTCTTTACCGGGCAGGATGAAAAACTGTTTTTT. The complete variable domain, with remaining parts taken from reference TRBV15 and TRBJ1-4, reads DAMVIQNPRYQVTQFGKPVTLSCSQTLNHNVMYWYQQKSSQAPKLLFHYYDKDFNNEADTPDNFQSRRPNTSFCFLDIRSPGLGDTAMYLCATSRGAGTFFTGQDEKLFFGSGTQLSVL.

This clone was detected a few times. A junction boundary mismatches the germline segment, possibly from a read error. The V and J genes are TRBV6-6 and TRBJ1-2, with a possible D match to TRBD1 (6 bases). This CDR3 has 12 residues. CDR1 and CDR2 (germline): MNHNY, SVGAGI (reference sequence). DNA of the CDR3: TGTGCCAGCAGTTACTCGACGGGGGCGCAGGCCTTC. Protein product: CASSYSTGAQAF.